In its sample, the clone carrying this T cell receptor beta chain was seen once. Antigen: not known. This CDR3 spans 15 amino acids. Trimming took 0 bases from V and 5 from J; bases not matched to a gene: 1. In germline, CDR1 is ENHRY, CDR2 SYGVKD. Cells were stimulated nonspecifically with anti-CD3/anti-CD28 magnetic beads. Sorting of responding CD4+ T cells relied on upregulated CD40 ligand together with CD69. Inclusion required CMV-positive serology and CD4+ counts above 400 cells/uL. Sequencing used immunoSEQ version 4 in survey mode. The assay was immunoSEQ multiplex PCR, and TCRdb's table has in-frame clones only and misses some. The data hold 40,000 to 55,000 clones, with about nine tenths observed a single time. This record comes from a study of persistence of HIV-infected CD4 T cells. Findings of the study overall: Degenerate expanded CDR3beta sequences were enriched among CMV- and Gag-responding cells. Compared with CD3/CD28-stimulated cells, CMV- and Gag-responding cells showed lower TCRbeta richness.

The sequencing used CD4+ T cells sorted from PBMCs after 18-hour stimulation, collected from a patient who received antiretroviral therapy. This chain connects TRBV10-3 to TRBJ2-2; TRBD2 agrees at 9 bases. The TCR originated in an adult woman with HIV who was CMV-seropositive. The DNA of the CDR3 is TGTGCCATCAGTGAGTCTAGCGGGAGTACCGGGGAGCTGTTTTTT. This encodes CAISESSGSTGELFF.